The 19 T cell receptor beta chains below come from one sample, sequenced in a study of cytotoxic CD8 clonotypes in ibrutinib-treated CLL. Clones were sequenced by immunoSEQ multiplex PCR, and TCRdb holds only the in-frame ones, with some missing. The sample lists some 130,000 clones; 70% to 90% were seen once. This specimen consisted of PBMCs, obtained after 24 months of ibrutinib treatment. The receptors were sampled from a human donor with chronic lymphocytic leukemia.

The rearrangement joins TRBV10-3 to TRBJ2-3, with D possibly being TRBD2 (5 bases). The V and J ends lost 6 bases and 6 bases respectively, with 19 bases between them. The germline CDR1 and CDR2 sequences are ENHRY and SYGVKD. The CDR3 consists of 15 residues. CDR3 bases: TGTGCCATCAGACCTGGACTCGGCATCGCGGATACGCAGTATTTT. Its protein product is CAIRPGLGIADTQYF.

This chain connects TRBV19 to TRBJ1-6; D not resolved. V was clipped by 1 base and J by 8 bases, with 12 bases between them. Germline values: CDR1 LNHDA, CDR2 SQIVND (reference sequence). CDR3 size: 15 residues. Written as DNA, the CDR3 is TGTGCCAGTAGTATAGGGGGATTTGGGCATTCACCCCTCCACTTT. This encodes CASSIGGFGHSPLHF.

This clone was counted once. This sequence joins TRBV28 and TRBJ2-7; D is possibly TRBD2 (6 bases). The CDR3 extends over 16 amino acids. Trimming took off 4 bases at V and 2 bases at J, with 18 bases between the two ends. Germline V gene data show CDR1 as MDHEN and CDR2 as SYDVKM. CDR3 sequence: CASSSRGPNDPYEQYF. The CDR3 nucleotides are TGTGCCAGCAGTTCGCGGGGACCTAACGATCCCTACGAGCAGTACTTC.

This rearrangement joins TRBV29-1 to TRBJ2-5; the match to TRBD2 covers 11 bases. From germline, CDR1 is SQVTM and CDR2 ANQGSEA. The CDR3 contains 16 residues. V shed 1 base and J 5 bases; nucleotides not matched to a gene: 9. The chain's CDR3 is CSVEVAGLAAGETQYF. For the CDR3, the DNA is TGCAGCGTTGAAGTAGCGGGACTAGCGGCGGGGGAGACCCAGTACTTC.

The chain has TRBV2 and TRBJ1-2; D not resolved. The V and J ends lost 8 bases and 4 bases respectively, with 11 bases between them. Germline loops: CDR1 SNHLY, CDR2 FYNNEI. The length of the CDR3 is 12 residues. The CDR3 loop is CASSREGYGYTF. CDR3 nucleotide sequence: TGTGCCAGCTCTCGAGAAGGCTATGGCTACACCTTC. The complete variable domain, with remaining parts taken from reference TRBV2 and TRBJ1-2, reads EPEVTQTPSHQVTQMGQEVILRCVPISNHLYFYWYRQILGQKVEFLVSFYNNEISEKSEIFDDQFSVERPDGSNFTLKIRSTKLEDSAMYFCASSREGYGYTFGSGTRLTVV.

The genes are TRBV5-1 and TRBJ2-1; 8 bases align to TRBD1. This CDR3 is 15 amino acids long. Trimming at V came to 0 bases and at J to 15 bases, leaving 14 bases not matched to a gene. Germline loops: CDR1 SGHRS, CDR2 YFSETQ. The CDR3 reads CASSLAKGTGSLSFF. In nucleotides, the CDR3 is TGCGCCAGCAGCTTGGCCAAAGGGACAGGCTCCCTATCGTTCTTC.

As regards this clone: Within the sample, other DNA sequences also encode this same CDR3. The chain employs TRBV2 and TRBJ1-3, with a weak D call TRBD1 (6 bases). Germline V gene lookup returns CDR1 SNHLY and CDR2 FYNNEI. This CDR3 spans 16 amino acids. V lost 0 bases to trimming and J lost 2 bases, with 11 bases between them. Here the CDR3 reads CASSEAHGGTGNTIYF. The CDR3 DNA sequence: TGTGCCAGCAGTGAAGCACACGGGGGCACTGGAAACACCATATATTTT.

In this sample, this clone turned up once. The chain joins TRBV30 to TRBJ1-6, with 8 nucleotides matching TRBD1. V lost 5 bases and J lost 8; bases outside the gene matches: 8. The CDR3 has 14 amino acids. Germline V gene lookup returns CDR1 GTSNPN and CDR2 SVGIG (reference sequence). The CDR3 loop is CAWEQGGGDSPLHF. The CDR3 coding sequence is TGTGCCTGGGAACAGGGGGGAGGGGATTCACCCCTCCACTTT.

The chain combines TRBV30 with TRBJ2-3, with 11 bases matching TRBD1. V shed 0 bases and J 8 bases; nucleotides not matched to a gene: 4. CDR3 length: 14 residues. Germline-derived CDR1 and CDR2 are GTSNPN and SVGIG (reference sequence). The CDR3 DNA reads TGTGCCTGGAGTGTAGGGACAGGGGGAGCTACGCAGTATTTT. Translation: CAWSVGTGGATQYF.

Worth noting for this clone: In the same sample, other DNA sequences code for this CDR3. The chain joins TRBV6-5 to TRBJ1-2; a weak D match, TRBD1 (5 bases). Germline CDR1 reads MNHEY; CDR2 reads SVGAGI. The CDR3 length is 15 residues. The V end lost 3 bases, the J end lost 1 base, and 12 bases lay between the germline ends. CDR3 protein: CASSYSSGGNYGYTF. CDR3 nucleotides: TGTGCCAGCAGTTATAGTTCGGGGGGTAACTATGGCTACACCTTC.

The V gene is TRBV7-9, the J gene TRBJ2-5, with 9 bases lining up with TRBD2. Unmatched junction bases numbered 13, after V lost 4 bases and J lost 4 bases. CDR1 and CDR2 from the germline V gene are SEHNR and FQNEAQ (reference sequence). The CDR3 covers 17 residues. CDR3 amino acids: CASSSHRSSGSRETQYF. Here the CDR3 DNA reads TGTGCCAGCAGCTCCCATAGGAGTAGCGGGAGTCGAGAGACCCAGTACTTC.

DNA of the CDR3: TGTGCCAGCAGCCCTTTCCTCTCGTCCAGGGTAGATGAAAAACTGTTTTTT. It encodes CASSPFLSSRVDEKLFF. This chain links TRBV5-5 with TRBJ1-4; possibly TRBD1 for D (5 bases). Germline-derived CDR1 and CDR2 are SGHKS and YYEKEE (reference sequence). The length of the CDR3 is 17 residues. V shed 4 bases and J shed 6 bases, with 22 bases lying between them.

The chain uses TRBV5-4 and TRBJ1-2; maybe TRBD1 (6 bases). V was shortened by 3 bases and J by 6 bases, with 21 bases between the two germline ends. Germline CDR1 is SGHNT and CDR2 is YYREEE (reference sequence). The CDR3 length is 16 residues. The CDR3 protein is CASSSFKGRGKDGYTF. The CDR3 DNA follows: TGTGCCAGCAGCTCCTTTAAGGGGAGGGGGAAGGATGGCTACACCTTC.

This clone was seen a handful of times. J is TRBJ1-2 and V is TRBV7-3; 7 nucleotides agree with TRBD1. V was pared by 0 bases and J by 7 bases, with 11 bases of the junction left unmatched. This CDR3 is 16 amino acids long. The germline CDR1 and CDR2 sequences are SGHTA and FQGTGA. As DNA, the CDR3 is TGTGCCAGCAGCTTAACAGGAGGGGACAGAACCTCTGGCTACACCTTC. It codes for CASSLTGGDRTSGYTF.

The CDR3 DNA follows: TGCGCCAGCAGGGTAGGGGAGGGGATTGGGCCCCAGCATTTT. Residues: CASRVGEGIGPQHF. The rearrangement joins TRBV5-1 to TRBJ1-5, with D possibly matching TRBD1 (5 bases). Germline values: CDR1 SGHRS, CDR2 YFSETQ. This CDR3 is built from 14 residues. V lost 5 bases to trimming and J lost 9 bases, with 18 bases between them.

This clone came up a few times. V and J are TRBV5-1 and TRBJ2-2; no definite D call. The CDR3 extends over 14 amino acids. V was shortened by 1 base and J by 2 bases, with 6 bases between the two germline ends. Looked up from germline, CDR1 is SGHRS and CDR2 is YFSETQ. The CDR3 DNA follows: TGCGCCAGCAGCTTGAGCCACAACACCGGGGAGCTGTTTTTT. This codes for CASSLSHNTGELFF.

Concerning this clone itself: The junction shows a germline mismatch at one end, possibly a read error. V is TRBV2 and J is TRBJ2-7, with a possible D match to TRBD1 (6 bases). Germline V gives CDR1 SNHLY, CDR2 FYNNEI. The CDR3 consists of 12 residues. The CDR3 DNA sequence: TGTGCCAGCAGTATACAGGGCACGGCCACCTCTTTC. Its protein product is CASSIQGTATSF.

The CDR3 here is CASSFATGFEKLFF. Here the CDR3 DNA reads TGTGCCAGCAGTTTTGCGACAGGGTTTGAAAAACTGTTTTTT. This chain connects TRBV28 to TRBJ1-4; 7 positions match TRBD1. The CDR3 covers 14 residues. Germline CDR1 is MDHEN and CDR2 is SYDVKM. V shed 3 bases, J shed 7 bases, and the junction held 5 bases outside the gene matches.

This chain uses TRBV23-1 with TRBJ1-4, with TRBD1 identical over 10 bases. TRBV23-1 is designated an ORF whose function remains uncertain. CDR3 length: 15 amino acids. Germline trimming cut 0 bases from V and 8 bases from J; bases unmatched to any gene: 3. This CDR3 is CASSQSRDRGEKLFF. CDR3 DNA: TGCGCCAGCAGTCAATCGAGGGACAGGGGAGAAAAACTGTTTTTT.